This T cell receptor beta chain was captured by sequencing in a study of T cell responses to AZD1222 COVID-19 vaccine. Here immunoSEQ multiplex PCR was the method, and the copy in TCRdb shows in-frame clones only, minus some. The sample lists 95,000 to 150,000 clones; about 91% were seen once. In the case of this clone: Its specificity is unknown.

From germline, CDR1 is MNHEY and CDR2 SVGAGI. The CDR3 totals 14 residues. V lost 6 bases to trimming and J lost 2 bases, with 11 bases between them. Findings and limits, study-wide: With two AZD1222 doses given, Spike-specific TCR breadth and depth both rose. At baseline, just a handful of AZD1222 recipients tested seropositive.

The material sequenced was peripheral blood, taken on day 0 of AZD1222 vaccination. This sequence was found in an adult in good health. The chain combines TRBV6-5 with TRBJ1-5, with no clear D. CDR3 amino acids: CASRRREGNQPQHF. The CDR3 DNA reads as TGTGCCAGCAGACGACGGGAGGGCAATCAGCCCCAGCATTTT.